Shown below are 6 T cell receptor beta chains from a single sample sequenced in a study of shared clonotypes between healthy human individuals. Assay: immunoSEQ multiplex PCR; the TCRdb copy retains only in-frame clones and omits some. The data show about 490,000 clones, approximately 80% seen once. The sequenced sample was PBMCs. These receptors came from a woman between 40 and 50 years old in good health. Some clones in this sample may be carry-over from other donors' samples.

CDR3 protein: CASSPVGAGNEQFF. The CDR3 DNA sequence: TGTGCCAGCTCACCCGTGGGGGCGGGCAATGAGCAGTTCTTC. The chain is built from TRBV18 and TRBJ2-1, with D possibly being TRBD1 (6 bases). This CDR3 is 14 amino acids long. V dropped 3 bases and J dropped 6 bases, with 12 bases sitting between them. CDR1 and CDR2 from the germline V gene are KGHSH and LQKENI.

V usage is TRBV2 and J usage is TRBJ1-2; a weak D match, TRBD1 (6 bases). V was cut by 9 bases and J by 5 bases, with 22 bases left in between. Germline V gene data show CDR1 as SNHLY and CDR2 as FYNNEI. This CDR3 spans 15 amino acids. The CDR3 region is CARGTRARVGYGYTF. DNA for the CDR3: TGTGCCAGAGGGACAAGGGCCCGAGTAGGGTATGGCTACACCTTC. The variable domain in full, completed from reference TRBV2 and TRBJ1-2, reads EPEVTQTPSHQVTQMGQEVILRCVPISNHLYFYWYRQILGQKVEFLVSFYNNEISEKSEIFDDQFSVERPDGSNFTLKIRSTKLEDSAMYFCARGTRARVGYGYTFGSGTRLTVV.

CDR3 in DNA: TGTGCCAGCAGCGGGGGAGGGACAGGGCCCCAAGAGACCCAGTACTTC. Residues: CASSGGGTGPQETQYF. This sequence joins TRBV7-8 and TRBJ2-5; 9 positions match TRBD1. Germline CDR1 is SGHVS and CDR2 is FQNEAQ. V gave up 5 bases and J gave up 1 base; unmatched junction bases: 8. CDR3 length equals 16 residues.

V and J are TRBV7-9 and TRBJ1-2, with 11 bases that match TRBD1. The V and J ends lost 4 bases and 4 bases, in that order; junction bases with no gene match: 8. The CDR3 has 16 amino acids. Germline CDR1 reads SEHNR; CDR2 reads FQNEAQ (reference sequence). The chain's CDR3 is CASSSGQGARVYGYTF. The CDR3 nucleotides are TGTGCCAGCAGCTCAGGACAGGGGGCGCGCGTCTATGGCTACACCTTC.

V gene TRBV29-1 combines with J gene TRBJ2-1; the D call may be TRBD1 or TRBD2 (5 bases each). V lost 4 bases, J lost 2 bases, and 15 bases lay in between. This CDR3 is 15 amino acids long. CDR1 is SQVTM and CDR2 is ANQGSEA in the germline V gene. CDR3 nucleotides: TGCAGCGTTGTAGGGGACGGGGATACCTACAATGAGCAGTTCTTC. Amino acids: CSVVGDGDTYNEQFF.

V gene TRBV2 combines with J gene TRBJ1-5, with 7 bases matching TRBD1. This CDR3 is built from 15 residues. Germline trimming cut 6 bases from V and 5 bases from J; bases unmatched to any gene: 10. Germline-derived CDR1 and CDR2 are SNHLY and FYNNEI. CDR3: CASSLRQGIDQPQHF. CDR3 nucleotides: TGTGCCAGCAGCCTAAGACAGGGTATCGATCAGCCCCAGCATTTT.